This T cell receptor (beta chain) was sequenced during a study of blood T cells in healthy people across ages. Germline loops: CDR1 DFQATT, CDR2 SNEGSKA (reference sequence). Unmatched junction bases numbered 3, after V lost 3 bases and J lost 1 base. The CDR3 extends over 16 amino acids. Through a sample-barcoded 5' primer and a J-beta primer mix, a second PCR was run for roughly 7 to 11 cycles. TCRdb redid the calling of the 5' RACE reads with MiXCR, one entry per CDR3 protein. The table lists over 1,300,000 distinct CDR3 sequences, 59% of them singletons. Sequencing used blood. The TCR sequence derives from a man aged 18 to 29 in good health. The chain carries TRBV20-1 and TRBJ2-6, with 10 bases fitting TRBD1. The CDR3 here is CSARSGQGSGANVLTF. The CDR3 nucleotides read TGCAGTGCTAGGTCGGGACAGGGGTCTGGGGCCAACGTCCTGACTTTC.